Below, 14 T cell receptor beta chains from the same sample are listed, as sequenced in a study of cytomegalovirus exposure and HLA in healthy donors. The PCR used 60 Vbeta and 13 Jbeta primers. Measured with immunoSEQ multiplex PCR; TCRdb has only the in-frame clones, and not every one. The sample lists 140,000 to 150,000 clones, roughly 88% occurring once. The sample comprised PBMCs. The receptors here all came from a woman aged 40-49 years in good health and CMV-seronegative.

The V gene is TRBV7-2, the J gene TRBJ1-5; D gene ambiguous. Germline lookup yields CDR1 SGHTA and CDR2 FQGNSA. Trimming took 1 base from V and 0 from J, leaving 7 bases between them. The CDR3 spans 15 residues. The CDR3 nucleotides read TGTGCCAGCAGCTTAGGCAGTCTTAGCAATCAGCCCCAGCATTTT. This encodes CASSLGSLSNQPQHF.

The V and J genes are TRBV27 and TRBJ2-2; D is unresolved. In germline, CDR1 is MNHEY, CDR2 SMNVEV (reference sequence). V was cut by 4 bases and J by 0 bases, with 12 bases left in between. The CDR3 has 16 residues. This chain's CDR3 is CASSSRLRSNTGELFF. CDR3 sequence (DNA): TGTGCCAGCAGTTCCCGACTGCGGTCGAACACCGGGGAGCTGTTTTTT.

This chain uses TRBV7-6 with TRBJ2-5; unclear D gene. The CDR3 totals 13 residues. The V gene's germline CDR1 is SGHVS and CDR2 FNYEAQ. V was trimmed by 5 bases and J by 0 bases, leaving 7 bases between them. The CDR3 reads CASSPRYQETQYF. The CDR3 bases are TGTGCCAGCAGCCCCCGGTACCAAGAGACCCAGTACTTC.

The chain joins TRBV30 to TRBJ1-1; D call uncertain. The length of the CDR3 is 12 residues. Germline V gene lookup returns CDR1 GTSNPN and CDR2 SVGIG (reference sequence). Trimming took 2 bases from V and 4 from J, leaving 8 bases between them. DNA of the CDR3: TGTGCCTGGAGTCGGGGTCCCACTGAAGCTTTCTTT. Its protein product is CAWSRGPTEAFF.

The chain employs TRBV29-1 and TRBJ1-3; no definite D call. The CDR3 sequence is 12 residues long. Per germline, CDR1 SQVTM and CDR2 ANQGSEA. Trimming took off 4 bases at V and 0 bases at J, with 4 bases between the two ends. The CDR3 DNA reads as TGCAGCGTTGCAAACTCTGGAAACACCATATATTTT. It specifies CSVANSGNTIYF.

This chain uses TRBV11-2 with TRBJ2-2; no clear D. Between the trimmed V and J ends, which lost 1 base and 6 bases, there was a span of 15 bases. CDR1 is SGHAT, CDR2 FQNNGV, per germline. The CDR3 length is 16 residues. The CDR3 loop reads CASSLVLDRVAGELFF. For the CDR3, the DNA is TGTGCCAGCAGCTTAGTGCTAGATCGGGTCGCCGGGGAGCTGTTTTTT.

The chain is built from TRBV7-2 and TRBJ2-7, with D tentatively TRBD2 (6 bases). Germline values: CDR1 SGHTA, CDR2 FQGNSA. With 5 bases removed from V and 7 bases from J, the gap between germline ends came to 12 bases. This CDR3 is 12 amino acids long. The CDR3 here is CASSPWTKEQYF. The CDR3 coding sequence is TGTGCCAGCAGCCCCTGGACTAAAGAGCAGTACTTC. Filled out from reference TRBV7-2 and TRBJ2-7, the complete variable domain reads GAGVSQSPSNKVTEKGKDVELRCDPISGHTALYWYRQSLGQGLEFLIYFQGNSAPDKSGLPSDRFSAERTGGSVSTLTIQRTQQEDSAVYLCASSPWTKEQYFGPGTRLTVT.

The chain couples TRBV7-2 to TRBJ2-5; D is unclear. The J call may be incorrect, as the DNA end agrees better with TRBJ2-7. This CDR3 comprises 13 residues. Per the germline V gene, CDR1 is SGHTA and CDR2 is FQGNSA. In DNA form, the CDR3 reads TGTGCCAGCAGCTTAGTGGGTCACTACGAGCAGTACTTC. Encoded protein: CASSLVGHYEQYF.

The chain employs TRBV7-9 and TRBJ2-2; 7 bases are shared with TRBD2. The J segment lost 1 base and the V segment lost 9 bases, leaving 8 bases of the junction unmatched. The CDR3 runs 15 residues. CDR1 is SEHNR and CDR2 is FQNEAQ in the germline V gene (reference sequence). DNA for the CDR3: TGTGCCAGTGGGATTCTAGCGGTGAACACCGGGGAGCTGTTTTTT. This gives the protein CASGILAVNTGELFF.

This clone was detected once. The gene calls are TRBV13 and TRBJ2-3; TRBD2 matches at 9 bases. In germline, CDR1 is PRHDT, CDR2 FYEKMQ (reference sequence). V shed 5 bases, J shed 4 bases, and the junction held 10 bases outside the gene matches. The CDR3 extends over 16 amino acids. CDR3 nucleotide sequence: TGTGCCAGCAGCCTCTCTAGCGGGATAGAATCAGATACGCAGTATTTT. Translated: CASSLSSGIESDTQYF.

V and J are TRBV11-3 and TRBJ2-1, with a weak D call TRBD2 (6 bases). This CDR3 contains 15 residues. Trimming took off 5 bases at V and 7 bases at J, with 18 bases between the two ends. From germline, CDR1 is SGHNT and CDR2 YENEEA. CDR3 region: CASSPGRGYSNEQFF. The DNA of the CDR3 is TGTGCCAGCAGCCCAGGTCGGGGGTATAGTAATGAGCAGTTCTTC.

In this sample, this clone turned up a few times. The chain is built from TRBV5-1 and TRBJ2-7; TRBD2 might be the D (6 bases). Per the germline V gene, CDR1 is SGHRS and CDR2 is YFSETQ. The CDR3 consists of 14 residues. Trimming took off 2 bases at V and 7 bases at J, with 16 bases between the two ends. CDR3 residues: CASSLQGVRGEQYF. The CDR3 DNA reads TGCGCCAGCAGCTTACAAGGGGTGCGGGGAGAGCAGTACTTC. The full variable domain, in which reference TRBV5-1 and TRBJ2-7 provide the parts outside the CDR3, is KAGVTQTPRYLIKTRGQQVTLSCSPISGHRSVSWYQQTPGQGLQFLFEYFSETQRNKGNFPGRFSGRQFSNSRSEMNVSTLELGDSALYLCASSLQGVRGEQYFGPGTRLTVT.

This chain links TRBV5-1 with TRBJ2-3; 8 nucleotides align to TRBD1. The CDR3 runs 15 residues. The germline gives CDR1 SGHRS, CDR2 YFSETQ. V was pared by 4 bases and J by 1 base, with 5 bases of the junction left unmatched. The CDR3 region has the DNA TGCGCCAGCAGCACCGGACAGGGCGGCACAGATACGCAGTATTTT. It codes for CASSTGQGGTDTQYF.

The sample holds a few counts of this clone. The rearrangement joins TRBV29-1 to TRBJ1-2, with 7 bases aligning to TRBD1. Germline lookup yields CDR1 SQVTM and CDR2 ANQGSEA. The CDR3 is 13 residues long. V gave up 6 bases and J gave up 4 bases; unmatched junction bases: 8. CDR3 sequence (DNA): TGCAGCGTGGCCCAGGGGGACAGCTATGGCTACACCTTC. Its translation: CSVAQGDSYGYTF.